The 32 T cell receptor beta chains given below trace back to one sample, sequenced in a study of metastatic and nonmetastatic thyroid tumors. Thyroid surgery was performed in patients who had received no treatment beforehand. TCRdb used MiXCR to call clones anew from the PCR reads. The sample holds roughly 40,000 clones, about 20% seen once. The sample was tumor tissue. The receptors here all came from a female donor with papillary thyroid cancer or a benign thyroid nodule (not recorded which). Some clones in this sample may be carry-over from other donors' samples.

This sequence joins TRBV12-3 or TRBV12-4 and TRBJ2-1; TRBD1 agrees at 9 bases. The CDR3 covers 14 residues. V shed 7 bases and J 9 bases; nucleotides not matched to a gene: 10. The CDR3 nucleotides read TGTGCCAGCAATCTCCAACAGGGGGCGGTTGAGCAGTTCTTC. This sequence encodes CASNLQQGAVEQFF.

This clone has a count of ten or more. The chain employs TRBV4-3 and TRBJ1-4; no definite D call. Trimming took 0 bases from V and 2 from J, leaving 19 bases between them. There are 19 residues in the CDR3. Germline-derived CDR1 and CDR2 are LGHNA and YSLEER. CDR3 residues: CASSQDSVGIGFTNEKLFF. As DNA, the CDR3 is TGCGCCAGCAGCCAAGATTCCGTCGGGATCGGGTTCACTAATGAAAAACTGTTTTTT.

The chain joins TRBV28 to TRBJ2-7; D ambiguous. This CDR3 is 15 amino acids long. The germline gives CDR1 MDHEN, CDR2 SYDVKM. The germline V and J ends were trimmed by 1 base and 6 bases, with 16 bases remaining between them. DNA for the CDR3: TGTGCCAGCAGTTTATCCTTGGCCCGAAATCGCGAGCAGTACGTC. Its protein is CASSLSLARNREQYV.

Turning to this clone: At one of its ends the junction is not consistent with the germline gene, which may arise from a read error. The chain uses TRBV7-9 and TRBJ2-7, with TRBD2 as a possible D gene (5 bases). The CDR3 spans 13 residues. CDR1 is SEHNR and CDR2 is FQNEAQ in the germline V gene (reference sequence). In nucleotides, the CDR3 is TGTGCCAGCAGCTTATACGGTGACTACGAGAAGTACTTC. Protein: CASSLYGDYEKYF. The full variable domain, completed using reference TRBV7-9 and TRBJ2-7, is DTGVSQNPRHKITKRGQNVTFRCDPISEHNRLYWYRQTLGQGPEFLTYFQNEAQLEKSRLLSDRFSAERPKGSFSTLEIQRTEQGDSAMYLCASSLYGDYEKYFGPGTRLTVT.

At least ten counts were recorded for this clone. The chain is built from TRBV11-2 and TRBJ1-2; 8 bases align to TRBD1. In germline, CDR1 is SGHAT, CDR2 FQNNGV. The V gene end was trimmed by 1 base and the J gene end by 3 bases; junction bases not matched to a gene: 7. The CDR3 totals 16 residues. The CDR3 sequence: CASSLGGQGQDYGYTF. In DNA form, the CDR3 reads TGTGCCAGCAGCTTAGGGGGGCAGGGACAGGACTATGGCTACACCTTC.

Only one count was recorded for this clone. This chain links TRBV9 with TRBJ2-7; D is undetermined. The CDR3 totals 15 residues. V was cut by 4 bases and J by 6 bases, with 20 bases left in between. Germline V gives CDR1 SGDLS, CDR2 YYNGEE. In nucleotides, the CDR3 is TGTGCCAGCAGCACTGGATCGGGTAGCCGGCGCGAGCAGTACTTC. This sequence encodes CASSTGSGSRREQYF.

This clone was found many times. The chain uses TRBV6-1 and TRBJ2-3, with a tentative D call TRBD2 (5 bases). The V gene's germline CDR1 is MNHNS and CDR2 SASEGT. The CDR3 has 17 amino acids. V was clipped by 1 base and J by 1 base, with 15 bases between them. The CDR3 sequence: CASSEGSPGWRTDTQYF. Written as DNA, the CDR3 is TGTGCCAGCAGTGAAGGGTCCCCGGGGTGGCGCACAGATACGCAGTATTTT.

This clone has at least ten counts. This chain links TRBV30 with TRBJ1-6; D is unclear. This CDR3 contains 17 residues. V lost 3 bases to trimming and J lost 8 bases, with 23 bases between them. CDR1 and CDR2 (germline): GTSNPN, SVGIG (reference sequence). Written as DNA, the CDR3 is TGTGCCTGGAGCCTTAGGAGGCTTTCTCTGGTAGATTCACCCCTCCACTTT. Its translation: CAWSLRRLSLVDSPLHF.

Concerning this clone itself: This could be a read error, since a much larger clone is one nucleotide away. The chain uses TRBV18 and TRBJ1-1; the D gene is possibly TRBD1 (5 bases). The germline gives CDR1 KGHSH, CDR2 LQKENI. The length of the CDR3 is 13 residues. The DNA for the CDR3 is TGTGCCAGCTCACGGGCAGGGAACACTGGAGCTTTCTTT. This sequence encodes CASSRAGNTGAFF.

This clone was detected many times. The rearrangement joins TRBV20-1 to TRBJ2-7; TRBD2 aligns across 9 bases. The CDR3 has 14 amino acids. The germline gives CDR1 DFQATT, CDR2 SNEGSKA (reference sequence). Trimming at V came to 6 bases and at J to 0 bases, leaving 6 bases not matched to a gene. The CDR3 sequence: CSATTSGPSYEQYF. CDR3 DNA sequence: TGCAGTGCGACTACTAGCGGGCCCTCCTACGAGCAGTACTTC.

This clone was observed a few times. This chain links TRBV6-1 with TRBJ1-1; TRBD1 matches 8 bases. With V trimmed by 7 bases and J by 1 base, 5 bases remained unmatched. The CDR3 length is 14 residues. Germline V lookup: CDR1 MNHNS, CDR2 SASEGT. The CDR3 loop reads CASTLGTGNTEAFF. The DNA for the CDR3 is TGTGCCAGCACCCTAGGGACAGGGAACACTGAAGCTTTCTTT.

This clone appeared a few times. The chain uses TRBV16 and TRBJ1-1; no reliable D call. Trimming stripped 0 bases from V and 0 bases from J, with 5 bases between. The CDR3 runs to 14 residues. Per the germline V gene, CDR1 is KGHSY and CDR2 is FQNENV. CDR3 bases: TGTGCCAGCAGCCAATCGTGGGTGAACACTGAAGCTTTCTTT. Its protein product is CASSQSWVNTEAFF.

A word on this clone: A much larger clone lies a single base off, so this may be a read error. The chain uses TRBV20-1 and TRBJ2-2; the D gene is possibly TRBD2 (5 bases). The germline CDR1 and CDR2 sequences are DFQATT and SNEGSKA (reference sequence). Trimming took 4 bases from V and 5 from J, leaving 17 bases between them. This CDR3 is 15 amino acids long. The CDR3 protein is CSAIDPGLITGELFF. DNA for the CDR3: TGCAGTGCTATAGATCCTGGACTCATTACCGGGGAGCTGTTTTTT.

The rearrangement joins TRBV7-2 to TRBJ2-7; possible D gene TRBD1, 6 bases. Germline V CDR1 and CDR2: SGHTA, FQGNSA. Trimming pared 2 bases from V and 4 bases from J, leaving 12 bases between. This CDR3 has 14 residues. In DNA form, the CDR3 reads TGTGCCAGCAGCTTACAAAAGGGGGAATACGAGCAGTACTTC. Its translation is CASSLQKGEYEQYF.

The table lists this clone with a few counts. This may be a read error, as it is one base from a much larger clone. Additional DNA sequences in this sample encode the identical CDR3. The chain has TRBV10-1 and TRBJ2-3; no definite D call. The CDR3 sequence is 16 residues long. Germline assignment: CDR1 WNHNN and CDR2 SYGVQD (reference sequence). V was trimmed by 3 bases and J by 3 bases, leaving 16 bases between them. The CDR3 reads CASSDGRWGGTDTQYF. In DNA, the CDR3 is TGCGCCAGCAGTGATGGGCGGTGGGGTGGAACAGATACGCAGTATTTT.

This clone has a count of ten or more. This chain uses TRBV11-2 with TRBJ2-2; no firm D call. From germline, CDR1 is SGHAT and CDR2 FQNNGV. The germline V and J ends were trimmed by 3 bases and 7 bases, with 12 bases remaining between them. CDR3 length: 14 amino acids. The CDR3: CASSLAGLGGELFF. In nucleotides, the CDR3 is TGTGCCAGCAGCTTGGCCGGGTTAGGCGGGGAGCTGTTTTTT.

By sample fraction, this clone is medium-sized (0.01 to 0.1%). The chain combines TRBV28 with TRBJ2-1, with 8 bases fitting TRBD2. CDR3 size: 16 residues. Germline loops: CDR1 MDHEN, CDR2 SYDVKM. J lost 8 bases, V lost 5 bases, and 14 bases had no gene match. The CDR3 reads CASSRLGAGVGDEQFF. The CDR3 DNA sequence: TGTGCCAGCAGTCGCCTGGGAGCGGGAGTAGGAGATGAGCAGTTCTTC.

In this sample, this clone turned up many times. The chain has TRBV6-1 and TRBJ2-3; D is possibly TRBD1 (5 bases). CDR3 length equals 15 residues. V was shortened by 6 bases and J by 4 bases, with 17 bases between the two germline ends. The germline gives CDR1 MNHNS, CDR2 SASEGT. The CDR3 sequence: CASRSLEGVSDTQYF. The CDR3 DNA sequence: TGTGCCAGCAGATCTCTCGAAGGGGTGTCAGATACGCAGTATTTT.

Turning to this clone: At one of its ends the junction is not consistent with the germline gene, which may arise from a read error. The rearrangement links TRBV6-1 to TRBJ2-7, with 7 bases identical to TRBD1. The CDR3 spans 14 residues. Germline lookup yields CDR1 MNHNS and CDR2 SASEGT. The CDR3 DNA follows: TGCGCCAGCAGTAGACAGGGTTCGAGGTACGAGCAGTACTTC. Translated: CASSRQGSRYEQYF.

V is TRBV5-6 and J is TRBJ2-7; D perhaps matches TRBD1 (6 bases). With 4 bases removed from V and 2 bases from J, the gap between germline ends came to 22 bases. Germline assignment: CDR1 SGHDT and CDR2 YYEEEE. The CDR3 loop spans 17 amino acids. For the CDR3, the DNA is TGTGCCAGCAGCCCAAGACAGGTAGGGCTTTTAACCTACGAGCAGTACTTC. It translates to CASSPRQVGLLTYEQYF.

Many counts were recorded for this clone. The gene calls are TRBV6-1 and TRBJ2-7; D might be TRBD2 (6 bases). The CDR3 runs 13 residues. V was shortened by 5 bases and J by 2 bases, with 10 bases between the two germline ends. Per germline, CDR1 MNHNS and CDR2 SASEGT. The CDR3 DNA reads TGTGCCAGCAGTCCGGGACTTACCTACGAGCAGTACTTC. Encoded protein: CASSPGLTYEQYF.

A few counts support this clone. J is TRBJ2-3 and V is TRBV11-2, with D tentatively TRBD2 (6 bases). V dropped 5 bases and J dropped 4 bases, with 16 bases sitting between them. The CDR3 runs 15 residues. Germline V gives CDR1 SGHAT, CDR2 FQNNGV. The CDR3 sequence is CASSRVGGGSDTQYF. In DNA form, the CDR3 reads TGTGCCAGCAGCCGGGTGGGGGGTGGTTCAGATACGCAGTATTTT.

This clone was recorded a few times. This may stem from a read error, because a much larger clone lies one nucleotide away. The V and J genes are TRBV6-5 and TRBJ1-4; D remains ambiguous. Germline assignment: CDR1 MNHEY and CDR2 SVGAGI. The CDR3 runs 17 residues. With 4 bases removed from V and 0 bases from J, the gap between germline ends came to 15 bases. CDR3 loop: CASSSSRVWATNEKLFF. The CDR3, as DNA: TGTGCCAGCAGTTCCTCACGGGTTTGGGCAACTAATGAAAAACTGTTTTTT.

The V gene is TRBV6-1, the J gene TRBJ1-5, with D perhaps TRBD1 (5 bases). The ends were cut back, 7 bases at V and 0 bases at J, with 19 bases in the middle. The CDR3 totals 17 residues. Germline V gives CDR1 MNHNS, CDR2 SASEGT. Here the CDR3 reads CASMNFWQGNSNQPQHF. The CDR3 DNA is TGTGCCAGCATGAACTTCTGGCAGGGTAATAGCAATCAGCCCCAGCATTTT.

By sample share, this clone is medium-sized. The chain joins TRBV6-1 to TRBJ1-3; 8 bases agree with TRBD1. This CDR3 region has 16 residues. From germline, CDR1 is MNHNS and CDR2 SASEGT. Germline trimming cut 3 bases from V and 4 bases from J; bases unmatched to any gene: 8. CDR3 bases: TGTGCCAGCAGTGAGGGCGAAGGACAGGGAGGAAACACCATATATTTT. Translation: CASSEGEGQGGNTIYF.

The chain carries TRBV9 and TRBJ2-7; 8 nucleotides align to TRBD2. Germline lookup yields CDR1 SGDLS and CDR2 YYNGEE. The CDR3 has 14 residues. The CDR3 DNA sequence: TGTTCCTGCAGCGGGGGAGAAGTAGGAGGGGAGCAGTACTTC. Translating gives CSCSGGEVGGEQYF.

The table lists this clone with many counts. This sequence joins TRBV20-1 and TRBJ2-5, with TRBD2 matching 8 bases. Germline lookup yields CDR1 DFQATT and CDR2 SNEGSKA (reference sequence). The CDR3 has 13 residues. Trimming took 4 bases from V and 1 from J; bases not matched to a gene: 2. CDR3 coding DNA: TGCAGTGCTACCGGACTAGCCCAAGAGACCCAGTACTTC. Residues: CSATGLAQETQYF.

At least ten counts were recorded for this clone. V is TRBV9 and J is TRBJ2-2; D possibly corresponds to TRBD1 (6 bases). This CDR3 is built from 16 residues. CDR1 is SGDLS and CDR2 is YYNGEE in the germline V gene. V shed 0 bases and J shed 0 bases, with 9 bases lying between them. CDR3 DNA: TGTGCCAGCAGCGTAGAGGGACAAACGAACACCGGGGAGCTGTTTTTT. Its translation is CASSVEGQTNTGELFF.

This rearrangement joins TRBV6-1 to TRBJ2-1, with D perhaps TRBD2 (5 bases). The length of the CDR3 is 15 residues. The V gene's germline CDR1 is MNHNS and CDR2 SASEGT. V was shortened by 5 bases and J by 4 bases, with 15 bases between the two germline ends. The CDR3 bases are TGTGCCAGCAGTTGGGTCAGGACTTTATACAATGAGCAGTTCTTC. This translates into CASSWVRTLYNEQFF.

This clone was detected ten times or more. J is TRBJ1-2 and V is TRBV5-6; D gene uncertain. CDR3 length equals 12 residues. Trimming removed 4 bases at V and 8 bases at J, with 12 bases between. Germline V gene sequence: CDR1 SGHDT, CDR2 YYEEEE. The CDR3 reads CASSQGSWGYTF. The CDR3 nucleotides are TGTGCCAGCAGCCAAGGGTCGTGGGGCTACACCTTC.

This clone was detected many times. V and J are TRBV24-1 and TRBJ2-5, with 9 positions matching TRBD1. Germline V gene data show CDR1 as KGHDR and CDR2 as SFDVKD. The CDR3 has 16 amino acids. J lost 1 base, V lost 4 bases, and 6 bases had no gene match. In nucleotides, the CDR3 is TGTGCCACCAGTGACCCCGGGACAGGGACCCAAGAGACCCAGTACTTC. It is translated as CATSDPGTGTQETQYF.

Notes on this clone: Just one base apart from a much larger clone, this may be a read error. No conserved phenylalanine or tryptophan is present at the end of the CDR3, so a read error is the likely explanation. The chain carries TRBV30 and TRBJ2-2; the match to TRBD1 covers 8 bases. J was trimmed by 4 bases and V by 3 bases; bases with no gene match: 7. Germline assignment: CDR1 GTSNPN and CDR2 SVGIG (reference sequence). The length of the CDR3 is 15 residues. CDR3 residues: CAWRHRDRITGELFS. The CDR3 DNA follows: TGTGCCTGGAGGCACCGGGACAGGATCACCGGGGAGCTGTTTTCT.